One sample yielded the 19 T cell receptor beta chains listed below, sequenced in a study of cytomegalovirus exposure and HLA in healthy donors (dated by TCRdb to between 2016 and 2019). Library preparation used the immunoSEQ multiplex PCR assay. For the multiplex PCR, a mixture combining 60 forward primers for TCR Vbeta segments and 13 reverse primers for TCR Jbeta segments was used. As stored in TCRdb, this immuneACCESS dataset retains in-frame rearrangements with V and J assigned. A fraction of the clones does not appear; measured against another copy, unresolved V genes explain less than half of the discrepancy, and the remainder lacks a known reason. In all, the sample holds 150,000 or so clones, and around 75% of those were seen once. The ten top clones hold around 2.5% of the sample. Sequencing was performed on PBMCs. The receptors were gathered from a female donor in good health and CMV-seronegative.

A word on this clone: Relative to the germline gene, one junction end is altered; a read error may explain this. The rearrangement links TRBV5-5 to TRBJ2-7; 7 bases map to TRBD1. This CDR3 has 15 amino acids. The germline V gene has CDR1 SGHKS and CDR2 YYEKEE (reference sequence). Here the CDR3 reads CASSLGAGTADEQYF. CDR3 in DNA: TGTGCCAGCAGTTTGGGGGCCGGGACAGCAGACGAGCAGTACTTC.

This clone was observed a few times. This sequence joins TRBV28 and TRBJ1-3; D is ambiguous. Trimming stripped 10 bases from V and 4 bases from J, with 17 bases between. Germline CDR1 and CDR2: MDHEN and SYDVKM. The CDR3 totals 14 residues. Written as DNA, the CDR3 is TGTGCCACCCTGGCGGATCCGCAGGGAAACACCATATATTTT. The encoded protein is CATLADPQGNTIYF.

This chain joins TRBV6-5 and TRBJ1-6, with D maybe TRBD1 (5 bases). The germline V and J ends were trimmed by 5 bases and 5 bases, with 10 bases remaining between them. Germline loops: CDR1 MNHEY, CDR2 SVGAGI. CDR3 length equals 14 residues. The CDR3 sequence is CASSDSRNNSPLHF. In nucleotides, the CDR3 is TGTGCCAGCAGTGACAGCAGAAATAATTCACCCCTCCACTTT.

The chain uses TRBV7-2 and TRBJ2-1, with 13 bases fitting TRBD2. The CDR3 extends over 15 amino acids. Looked up from germline, CDR1 is SGHTA and CDR2 is FQGNSA. Trimming cost V 3 bases and J 7 bases; bases outside gene matches: 3. The CDR3 DNA follows: TGTGCCAGCAGCTTGGGACTAGCGGGGACAAATGAGCAGTTCTTC. It translates to CASSLGLAGTNEQFF.

The rearrangement links TRBV18 to TRBJ2-5; 10 bases line up with TRBD2. The germline gives CDR1 KGHSH, CDR2 LQKENI. V lost 0 bases and J lost 0; bases outside the gene matches: 7. The CDR3 totals 18 residues. The CDR3 loop is CASSPPGGLAVYQETQYF. The CDR3 DNA reads TGTGCCAGCTCACCACCTGGAGGACTAGCGGTGTACCAAGAGACCCAGTACTTC.

This chain uses TRBV6-1 with TRBJ2-7; D is perhaps TRBD2 (7 bases). Deletions cut 7 bases from V and 1 base from J, with 17 bases between. This CDR3 is 15 amino acids long. Germline CDR1 reads MNHNS; CDR2 reads SASEGT. The CDR3 nucleotides are TGTGCCAGCACCCCCGGAGAGGGGGGGTCCTACGAGCAGTACTTC. Its protein product is CASTPGEGGSYEQYF.

The rearrangement links TRBV29-1 to TRBJ2-5; perhaps TRBD1 as D (6 bases). The length of the CDR3 is 15 residues. Germline-derived CDR1 and CDR2 are SQVTM and ANQGSEA. V dropped 4 bases and J dropped 1 base, with 16 bases sitting between them. The CDR3 coding sequence is TGCAGCGTTGTCCGGGACACCGTCCCCCAAGAGACCCAGTACTTC. Amino acids: CSVVRDTVPQETQYF.

The gene calls are TRBV2 and TRBJ2-4, with 8 bases lining up with TRBD2. Germline CDR1 and CDR2: SNHLY and FYNNEI. V lost 6 bases and J lost 3; bases outside the gene matches: 13. The CDR3 runs to 17 residues. The chain's CDR3 is CASRQESGGASKNIQYF. The CDR3 nucleotides are TGTGCCAGCAGACAAGAGTCCGGGGGGGCGAGCAAAAACATTCAGTACTTC.

The chain is built from TRBV15 and TRBJ2-3; 11 bases match TRBD1. The ends lost 5 bases at V and 8 bases at J; junction bases unmatched: 9. The V gene's germline CDR1 is LNHNV and CDR2 YYDKDF (reference sequence). The CDR3 covers 15 residues. The CDR3 region has the DNA TGTGCCACCAGCTCCGGGACAGGGGGTATTGGTACGCAGTATTTT. Its translation: CATSSGTGGIGTQYF.

The chain has TRBV14 and TRBJ2-2, with 8 bases fitting TRBD1. Germline CDR1 SGHDN, CDR2 FVKESK. The CDR3 length is 16 residues. J was trimmed by 3 bases and V by 6 bases; bases with no gene match: 9. CDR3 amino acids: CASSRTGTVYTGELFF. DNA of the CDR3: TGTGCCAGCAGTCGGACAGGGACCGTTTACACCGGGGAGCTGTTTTTT.

The CDR3 DNA sequence: TGCGCCAGCAGCCTGGCCCTAGCGGGAGGTAGGTTTGAGCAGTTCTTC. It yields the protein CASSLALAGGRFEQFF. The chain is built from TRBV5-1 and TRBJ2-1; 11 nucleotides match TRBD2. The length of the CDR3 is 16 residues. Germline V lookup: CDR1 SGHRS, CDR2 YFSETQ. Trimming cost V 4 bases and J 9 bases; bases outside gene matches: 12. Together with reference TRBV5-1 and TRBJ2-1, the CDR3 gives the full variable domain: KAGVTQTPRYLIKTRGQQVTLSCSPISGHRSVSWYQQTPGQGLQFLFEYFSETQRNKGNFPGRFSGRQFSNSRSEMNVSTLELGDSALYLCASSLALAGGRFEQFFGPGTRLTVL.

The V call is TRBV5-1, the J call TRBJ2-5; no firm D call. Germline V gives CDR1 SGHRS, CDR2 YFSETQ. The CDR3 spans 13 residues. Trimming removed 7 bases at V and 2 bases at J, with 12 bases between. The CDR3 is CASQVAAQETQYF. In DNA form, the CDR3 reads TGCGCCAGCCAAGTTGCGGCACAAGAGACCCAGTACTTC.

V usage is TRBV6-4 and J usage is TRBJ2-1; 8 nucleotides align to TRBD2. Trimming removed 4 bases from V and 1 base from J; junction bases left unmatched: 6. The CDR3 extends over 16 amino acids. Germline CDR1 reads MRHNA; CDR2 reads SNTAGT. The CDR3 spells CASSVAGGVSYNEQFF. The CDR3 DNA follows: TGTGCCAGCAGTGTGGCGGGAGGAGTGTCCTACAATGAGCAGTTCTTC.

The J gene is TRBJ2-1, the V gene TRBV7-9; a weak D match, TRBD1 (6 bases). Trimming removed 5 bases from V and 6 bases from J, with 14 bases in between. Germline lookup yields CDR1 SEHNR and CDR2 FQNEAQ (reference sequence). The CDR3 has 14 residues. The DNA for the CDR3 is TGTGCCAGCAGCCATCCCCTCAGGGGCAATGAGCAGTTCTTC. It specifies CASSHPLRGNEQFF.

The CDR3 bases are TGTGCCAGCAGCTTGGCCGAGGCCAAAAACATTCAGTACTTC. It translates to CASSLAEAKNIQYF. The genes are TRBV5-8 and TRBJ2-4; D is undetermined. In germline, CDR1 is SGHTS, CDR2 YDEGEE. This CDR3 spans 14 amino acids. V shed 0 bases and J shed 1 base, with 5 bases lying between them.

J is TRBJ2-1 and V is TRBV19; 9 nucleotides agree with TRBD1. V gave up 2 bases and J gave up 0 bases; unmatched junction bases: 11. The CDR3 covers 19 residues. Germline lookup yields CDR1 LNHDA and CDR2 SQIVND (reference sequence). The CDR3 DNA is TGTGCCAGTAGTATAACCGGGACAGGGAATTATTACTCCTACAATGAGCAGTTCTTC. As protein: CASSITGTGNYYSYNEQFF.

A single count supports this clone. The chain recombines TRBV5-1 with TRBJ2-7; possibly TRBD2 for D (6 bases). Germline CDR1 SGHRS, CDR2 YFSETQ. The V and J ends lost 3 bases and 2 bases respectively, with 15 bases between them. This CDR3 is 15 amino acids long. The CDR3 reads CASSSGLLGPYEQYF. CDR3 coding DNA: TGCGCCAGCAGCTCAGGACTACTCGGGCCCTACGAGCAGTACTTC.

The chain employs TRBV18 and TRBJ2-3, with 8 bases matching TRBD1. This CDR3 region has 17 residues. Germline CDR1 KGHSH, CDR2 LQKENI. The V gene end was trimmed by 1 base and the J gene end by 4 bases; junction bases not matched to a gene: 10. This CDR3 is CASSPQRDRGLSDTQYF. The CDR3 DNA sequence: TGTGCCAGCTCACCACAACGAGACAGGGGCTTGTCAGATACGCAGTATTTT.

The chain is built from TRBV7-2 and TRBJ2-3; a possible D gene is TRBD2 (6 bases). With 1 base removed from V and 5 bases from J, the gap between germline ends came to 13 bases. Germline CDR1 and CDR2: SGHTA and FQGNSA. The CDR3 sequence is 15 residues long. This CDR3 is CASSLVAGWVDTQYF. In DNA, the CDR3 is TGTGCCAGCAGCTTAGTCGCGGGGTGGGTAGATACGCAGTATTTT. Combining the CDR3 with reference TRBV7-2 and TRBJ2-3 gives the whole variable domain GAGVSQSPSNKVTEKGKDVELRCDPISGHTALYWYRQSLGQGLEFLIYFQGNSAPDKSGLPSDRFSAERTGGSVSTLTIQRTQQEDSAVYLCASSLVAGWVDTQYFGPGTRLTVL.